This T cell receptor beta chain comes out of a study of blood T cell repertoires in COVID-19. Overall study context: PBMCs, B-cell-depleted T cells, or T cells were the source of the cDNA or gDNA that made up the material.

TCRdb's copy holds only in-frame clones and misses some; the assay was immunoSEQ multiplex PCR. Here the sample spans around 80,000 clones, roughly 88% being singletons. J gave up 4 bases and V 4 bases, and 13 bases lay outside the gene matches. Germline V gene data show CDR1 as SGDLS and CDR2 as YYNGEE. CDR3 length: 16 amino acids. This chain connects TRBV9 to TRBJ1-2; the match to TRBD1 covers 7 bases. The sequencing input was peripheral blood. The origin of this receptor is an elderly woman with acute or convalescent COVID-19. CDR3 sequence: CASSPRQGMAAYGYTF. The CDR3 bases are TGTGCCAGCAGCCCCCGACAGGGAATGGCGGCCTATGGCTACACCTTC.